This T cell receptor (beta chain) was sequenced in a study of control samples from healthy donors and cancer patients. Germline loops: CDR1 SGHDT, CDR2 YYEEEE. The CDR3 extends over 15 amino acids. V shed 0 bases, J shed 0 bases, and the junction held 0 bases outside the gene matches. Assay used: immunoSEQ multiplex PCR; TCRdb lists only in-frame clones, some missing. Altogether some 71,000 clones are present, 85% to 90% being singletons, with the ten largest covering 19%. The chain couples TRBV5-6 to TRBJ1-5; 7 bases line up with TRBD1. Source material: PBMCs. The TCR originated in a man aged 60 to 69 with lung cancer. Here the CDR3 reads CASSLGQGSNQPQHF. In nucleotides, the CDR3 is TGTGCCAGCAGCTTGGGACAGGGTAGCAATCAGCCCCAGCATTTT.